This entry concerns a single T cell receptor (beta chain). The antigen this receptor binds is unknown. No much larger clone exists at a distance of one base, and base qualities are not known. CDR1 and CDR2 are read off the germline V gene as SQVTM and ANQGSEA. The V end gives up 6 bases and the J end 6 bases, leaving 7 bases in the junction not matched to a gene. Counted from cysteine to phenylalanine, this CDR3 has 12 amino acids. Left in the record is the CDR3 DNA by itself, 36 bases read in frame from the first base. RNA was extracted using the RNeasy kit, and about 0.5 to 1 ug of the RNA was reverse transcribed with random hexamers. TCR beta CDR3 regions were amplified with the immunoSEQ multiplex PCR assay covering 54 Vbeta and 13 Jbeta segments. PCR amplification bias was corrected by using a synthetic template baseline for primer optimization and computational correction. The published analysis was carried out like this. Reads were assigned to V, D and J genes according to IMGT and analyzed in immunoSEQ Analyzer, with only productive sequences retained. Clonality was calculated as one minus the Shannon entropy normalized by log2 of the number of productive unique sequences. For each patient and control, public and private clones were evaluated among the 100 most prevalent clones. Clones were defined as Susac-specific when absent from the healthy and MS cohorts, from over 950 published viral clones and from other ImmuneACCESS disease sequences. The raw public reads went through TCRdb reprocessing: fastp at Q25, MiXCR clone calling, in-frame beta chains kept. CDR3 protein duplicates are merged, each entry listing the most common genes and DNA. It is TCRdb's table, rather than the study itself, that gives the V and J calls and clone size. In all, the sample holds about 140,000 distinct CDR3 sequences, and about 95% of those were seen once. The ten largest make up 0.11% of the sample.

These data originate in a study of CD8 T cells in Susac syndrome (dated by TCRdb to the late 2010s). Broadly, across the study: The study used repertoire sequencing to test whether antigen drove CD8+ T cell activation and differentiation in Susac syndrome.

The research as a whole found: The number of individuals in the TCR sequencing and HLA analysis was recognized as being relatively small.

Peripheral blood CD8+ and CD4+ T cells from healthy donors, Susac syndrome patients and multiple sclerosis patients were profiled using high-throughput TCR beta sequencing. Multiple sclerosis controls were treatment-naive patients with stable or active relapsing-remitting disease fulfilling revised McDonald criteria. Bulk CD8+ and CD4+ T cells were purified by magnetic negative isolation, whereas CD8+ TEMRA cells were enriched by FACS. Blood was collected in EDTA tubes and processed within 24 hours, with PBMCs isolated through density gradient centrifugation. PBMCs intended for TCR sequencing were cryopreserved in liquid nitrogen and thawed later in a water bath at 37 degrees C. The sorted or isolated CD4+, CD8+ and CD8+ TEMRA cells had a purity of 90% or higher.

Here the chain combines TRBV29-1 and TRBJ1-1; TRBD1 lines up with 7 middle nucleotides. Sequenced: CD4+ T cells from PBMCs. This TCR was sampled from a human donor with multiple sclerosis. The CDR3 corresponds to CSVRRDSPEAFF. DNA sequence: TGCAGCGTCCGACGGGACAGCCCTGAAGCTTTCTTT.